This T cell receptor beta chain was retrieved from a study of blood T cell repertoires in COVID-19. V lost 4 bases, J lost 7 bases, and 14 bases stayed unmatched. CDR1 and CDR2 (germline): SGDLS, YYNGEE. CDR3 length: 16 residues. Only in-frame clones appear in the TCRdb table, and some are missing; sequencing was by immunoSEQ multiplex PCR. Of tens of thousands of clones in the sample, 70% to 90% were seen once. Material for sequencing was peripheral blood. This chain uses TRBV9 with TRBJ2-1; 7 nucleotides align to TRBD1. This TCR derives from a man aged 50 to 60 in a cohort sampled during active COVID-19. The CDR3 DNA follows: TGTGCCAGCAGCTCCGTCATGGGACAGCGACGGAATGAGCAGTTCTTC. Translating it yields CASSSVMGQRRNEQFF.